This passage covers 19 T cell receptor beta chains from one sample sequenced in a study of Ad26.COV2.S vaccination and SARS-CoV-2 variants (dated by TCRdb to the early 2020s). What the treatment or condition label conveys for this sample: around 19 received Ad26.COV2.S at low or high dose, single or two shots; several received placebo; per-sample allocation not given. For vaccine and placebo recipients, repertoires were sequenced using samples collected on day 63 after the first injection. Receptor libraries were prepared by the immunoSEQ multiplex PCR assay. This is the immuneACCESS table as TCRdb keeps it, with only in-frame sequences that have V and J called. A part of the clones is gone; compared with another copy, unresolved V genes explain less than half, and the rest is unexplained. The sample table records 500,000 or so clones; approximately 88% of these occur just once. The ten biggest clones cover around 13% of the sample.

Here the sequenced sample was peripheral blood, taken in a trial of Ad26.COV2.S vaccine versus placebo. The origin of the receptors is a person aged 18 to 59 who received the Ad26.COV2.S COVID-19 vaccine or a placebo.

This chain uses TRBV7-2 with TRBJ2-1; a possible D gene is TRBD2 (6 bases). The germline V gene has CDR1 SGHTA and CDR2 FQGNSA. The CDR3 totals 14 residues. V lost 6 bases and J 6 bases, leaving 15 bases between the germline ends. In nucleotides, the CDR3 is TGTGCCAGCAGGTCCGGACTACCACCCAATGAGCAGTTCTTC. It encodes CASRSGLPPNEQFF.

This clone was found once. The J gene is TRBJ2-7, the V gene TRBV5-6, with D possibly TRBD2 on 5 matching bases. Germline loops: CDR1 SGHDT, CDR2 YYEEEE. The CDR3 extends over 15 amino acids. The V end was cut by 2 bases, the J end by 1 base, with 13 bases between. The CDR3 DNA reads as TGTGCCAGCAGCTTCTACAGCGGAGTGTCCTACGAGCAGTACTTC. This sequence encodes CASSFYSGVSYEQYF.

The genes are TRBV7-2 and TRBJ2-1; 9 bases match TRBD2. V trimming: 0 bases; J trimming: 5 bases; junction bases outside the gene matches: 5. This CDR3 spans 16 amino acids. The germline V gene has CDR1 SGHTA and CDR2 FQGNSA. The CDR3 nucleotides are TGTGCCAGCAGCTTAGCGGTAGCGGGAGTCAACAATGAGCAGTTCTTC. It is translated as CASSLAVAGVNNEQFF.

The chain couples TRBV30 to TRBJ2-7; perhaps D is TRBD1 or TRBD2 (5 bases each). Trimming pared 4 bases from V and 3 bases from J, leaving 10 bases between. Germline V gene lookup returns CDR1 GTSNPN and CDR2 SVGIG (reference sequence). The CDR3 length is 12 residues. The CDR3 DNA reads as TGTGCCTGGAAATGGGGGAGCTACGAGCAGTACTTC. Its translation is CAWKWGSYEQYF.

V and J are TRBV10-3 and TRBJ2-7; the D gene is possibly TRBD2 (5 bases). Germline assignment: CDR1 ENHRY and CDR2 SYGVKD. Trimming stripped 2 bases from V and 0 bases from J, with 11 bases between. This CDR3 contains 15 residues. As DNA, the CDR3 is TGTGCCATCAGTGAGCGGGGTGGTGGCTCCTACGAGCAGTACTTC. Amino acid sequence: CAISERGGGSYEQYF.

The V gene is TRBV30, the J gene TRBJ1-6, with 9 nucleotides matching TRBD1. CDR1 is GTSNPN, CDR2 SVGIG, per germline (reference sequence). With V trimmed by 4 bases and J by 8 bases, 6 bases remained unmatched. This CDR3 has 14 amino acids. CDR3 residues: CAWNEGQGYSPLHF. As DNA, the CDR3 is TGTGCCTGGAATGAAGGACAGGGGTATTCACCCCTCCACTTT.

The genes are TRBV6-5 and TRBJ2-7, with 12 positions matching TRBD2. Germline-derived CDR1 and CDR2 are MNHEY and SVGAGI. Losses at the gene ends were 5 bases for V and 4 bases for J; bases not matched to a gene: 3. This CDR3 has 14 residues. The CDR3 DNA sequence: TGTGCCAGCAGTAGGACTAGCGGGATGTACGAGCAGTACTTC. It translates to CASSRTSGMYEQYF.

The gene calls are TRBV4-3 and TRBJ1-1, with a possible D match to TRBD1 (5 bases). V was shortened by 0 bases and J by 4 bases, with 12 bases between the two germline ends. From germline, CDR1 is LGHNA and CDR2 YSLEER. CDR3 size: 15 residues. The CDR3 protein is CASSQDWGTGTEAFF. The CDR3, as DNA: TGCGCCAGCAGCCAAGATTGGGGGACTGGCACTGAAGCTTTCTTT.

The chain combines TRBV11-2 with TRBJ1-5, with TRBD1 as a possible D gene (6 bases). This CDR3 comprises 13 residues. V lost 5 bases, J lost 6 bases, and 11 bases lay in between. The V gene's germline CDR1 is SGHAT and CDR2 FQNNGV. CDR3 DNA: TGTGCCAGCAGCGCAGGGGTACGTCAGCCCCAGCATTTT. This codes for CASSAGVRQPQHF.

CDR3 DNA sequence: TGTGCCAGCAGCCAATGGCCTGGGACTAGCGGGAATCTATACAATGAGCAGTTCTTC. This sequence encodes CASSQWPGTSGNLYNEQFF. The V and J genes are TRBV3-1 (or the pseudogene TRBV3-2) and TRBJ2-1; 13 bases map to TRBD2. J was trimmed by 4 bases and V by 2 bases; bases with no gene match: 11. The CDR3 is 19 amino acids. The germline gives CDR1 LGHDT, CDR2 YNNKEL (reference sequence).

V is TRBV4-2 and J is TRBJ2-1; 7 positions match TRBD2. CDR3 length: 20 residues. V shed 0 bases and J 8 bases; nucleotides not matched to a gene: 22. Looked up from germline, CDR1 is LGHNA and CDR2 is YNFKEQ. Here the CDR3 DNA reads TGTGCCAGCAGCCAAGAAGGTCGGGAATCTAGCGGAGGGAGGCAGGATGAGCAGTTCTTC. Its translation: CASSQEGRESSGGRQDEQFF.

This clone occurred once. The chain joins TRBV5-4 to TRBJ2-1; D may be TRBD2 (6 bases). Germline V lookup: CDR1 SGHNT, CDR2 YYREEE (reference sequence). Trimming removed 3 bases from V and 9 bases from J, with 19 bases in between. The CDR3 has 15 residues. The CDR3 is CASSSPPLATGEQFF. Written as DNA, the CDR3 is TGTGCCAGCAGCTCCCCCCCCCTAGCGACGGGTGAGCAGTTCTTC.

This clone was seen a few times. V gene TRBV20-1 combines with J gene TRBJ1-4; D is unresolved. Germline V gene sequence: CDR1 DFQATT, CDR2 SNEGSKA (reference sequence). V lost 3 bases and J lost 8, with 16 bases in between. This CDR3 spans 14 amino acids. The CDR3 protein is CSASGALVSEKLFF. CDR3 bases: TGCAGTGCTAGTGGTGCCCTCGTGTCGGAAAAACTGTTTTTT.

This chain connects TRBV30 to TRBJ1-1; TRBD1 matches 10 bases. Trimming cost V 8 bases and J 10 bases; bases outside gene matches: 7. CDR1 and CDR2 from the germline V gene are GTSNPN and SVGIG (reference sequence). This CDR3 spans 11 amino acids. CDR3 nucleotides: TGTGCCAGGGACAGGGGAAGAGGAGCTTTCTTT. This encodes CARDRGRGAFF.

Concerning this clone: The identical CDR3 is also encoded by other nucleotide sequences in the sample. J is TRBJ2-1 and V is TRBV5-1; 8 bases match TRBD2. The CDR3 sequence is 15 residues long. From germline, CDR1 is SGHRS and CDR2 YFSETQ. The V gene end was trimmed by 0 bases and the J gene end by 4 bases; junction bases not matched to a gene: 3. The CDR3 nucleotides read TGCGCCAGCAGCTTGGGTACTAGCGGATACAATGAGCAGTTCTTC. It specifies CASSLGTSGYNEQFF. The whole variable domain, filled in from reference TRBV5-1 and TRBJ2-1, reads KAGVTQTPRYLIKTRGQQVTLSCSPISGHRSVSWYQQTPGQGLQFLFEYFSETQRNKGNFPGRFSGRQFSNSRSEMNVSTLELGDSALYLCASSLGTSGYNEQFFGPGTRLTVL.

V gene TRBV29-1 combines with J gene TRBJ2-6, with TRBD2 as a possible D gene (5 bases). This CDR3 spans 16 amino acids. Trimming pared 3 bases from V and 0 bases from J, leaving 12 bases between. Germline CDR1 is SQVTM and CDR2 is ANQGSEA. The CDR3 DNA is TGCAGCGTTGAGGCGGGTGGGATCTCTGGGGCCAACGTCCTGACTTTC. It codes for CSVEAGGISGANVLTF.

J is TRBJ2-2 and V is TRBV27; no definite D call. This CDR3 is 13 amino acids long. V lost 2 bases and J 4 bases, leaving 5 bases between the germline ends. Germline CDR1 reads MNHEY; CDR2 reads SMNVEV (reference sequence). As DNA, the CDR3 is TGTGCCAGCAGTTTAAGTAGCACCGGGGAGCTGTTTTTT. Residues: CASSLSSTGELFF.

V gene TRBV28 combines with J gene TRBJ1-1, with D possibly matching TRBD1 (5 bases). Trimming left V 5 bases short and J 6 bases short, with 13 bases between. CDR3 size: 13 residues. CDR1 MDHEN and CDR2 SYDVKM come from the germline V gene. The CDR3 sequence is CASSPTGAAEAFF. Written as DNA, the CDR3 is TGTGCCAGCAGTCCGACCGGGGCCGCTGAAGCTTTCTTT.

The chain joins TRBV5-1 to TRBJ2-1; 11 bases line up with TRBD2. Germline loops: CDR1 SGHRS, CDR2 YFSETQ. The CDR3 loop spans 15 amino acids. V gave up 3 bases and J gave up 7 bases; unmatched junction bases: 6. The CDR3: CASSSGLAAGNEQFF. DNA of the CDR3: TGCGCCAGCAGCTCGGGACTAGCGGCCGGGAATGAGCAGTTCTTC.